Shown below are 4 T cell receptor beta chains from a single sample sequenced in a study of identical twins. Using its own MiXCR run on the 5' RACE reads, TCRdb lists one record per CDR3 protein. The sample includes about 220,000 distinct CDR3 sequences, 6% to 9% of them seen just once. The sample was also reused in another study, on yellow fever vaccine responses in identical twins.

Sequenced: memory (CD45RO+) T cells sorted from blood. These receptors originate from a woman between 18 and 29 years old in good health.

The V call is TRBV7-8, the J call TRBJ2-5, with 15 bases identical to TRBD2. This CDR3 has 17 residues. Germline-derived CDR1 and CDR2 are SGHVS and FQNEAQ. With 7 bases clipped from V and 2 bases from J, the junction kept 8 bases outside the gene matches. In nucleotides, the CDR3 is TGTGCCAGCACCCGGACTAGCGGGGGGGTTGGTCAAGAGACCCAGTACTTC. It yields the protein CASTRTSGGVGQETQYF.

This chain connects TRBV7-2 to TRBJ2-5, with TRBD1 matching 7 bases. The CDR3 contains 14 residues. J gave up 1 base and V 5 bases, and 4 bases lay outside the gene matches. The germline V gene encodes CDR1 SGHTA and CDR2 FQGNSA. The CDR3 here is CASSQDRTQETQYF. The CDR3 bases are TGTGCCAGCAGCCAGGACAGGACCCAAGAGACCCAGTACTTC.

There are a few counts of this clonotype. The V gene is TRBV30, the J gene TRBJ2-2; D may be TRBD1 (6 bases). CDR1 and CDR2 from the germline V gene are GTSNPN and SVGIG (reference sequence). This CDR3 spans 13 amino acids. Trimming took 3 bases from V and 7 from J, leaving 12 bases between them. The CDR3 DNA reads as TGTGCCTGGAGCGGGACACATGGCGGGGAGCTGTTTTTT. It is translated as CAWSGTHGGELFF.

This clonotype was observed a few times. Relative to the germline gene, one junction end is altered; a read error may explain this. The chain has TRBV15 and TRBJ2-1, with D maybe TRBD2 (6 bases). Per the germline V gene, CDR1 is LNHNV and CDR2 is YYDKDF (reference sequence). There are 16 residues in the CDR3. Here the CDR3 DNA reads TGTGCCACCAGTCCGGCTCGCAGAACGGACTACAATGGGCAGTTCTTC. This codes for CATSPARRTDYNGQFF.